This T cell receptor beta chain appears in the sequencing data of a study of persistence of HIV-infected CD4 T cells. Study summary: A couple of participants gave one leukapheresis sample; others gave up to roughly 180 mL blood repeatedly.

Notes on this clone: The antigen remains undetermined.

The stimulus was lysate of CMV-infected fibroblasts, approximately 9.6 ug/mL. CD40L/CD69 double-negative CD45RO-high memory CD4+ T cells were collected. For around 18 hours, CD8-depleted PBMCs received anti-CD28/CD49d costimulation, a CD40-blocking antibody and enfuvirtide. The libraries were made with immunoSEQ version 4 in survey mode. Profiling relied on immunoSEQ multiplex PCR, and the TCRdb table lists in-frame clones only, not all of them. In the table there are 40,000 to 55,000 clones, around 80% of which are singletons. Trimming cost V 4 bases and J 5 bases, with 17 bases left between them. Germline CDR1 reads WSHSY; CDR2 reads SAAADI. This CDR3 is built from 15 residues.

The chain employs TRBV10-2 and TRBJ1-1; D perhaps matches TRBD1 (6 bases). This clonotype was obtained from an adult man with HIV who was CMV-seropositive. The sample in question was CD4+ T cells sorted from PBMCs after approximately 20-hour stimulation, obtained from a patient who received antiretroviral therapy. CDR3 residues: CASSGRGRGRTEAFF. In nucleotides, the CDR3 is TGCGCCAGCAGTGGGCGGGGCAGGGGAAGGACTGAAGCTTTCTTT.